A single sample gave rise to the 15 T cell receptor beta chains below, sequenced in a study of long-term antiretroviral therapy in people with HIV. The libraries were made with immunoSEQ v3.0 at survey level. Profiled with immunoSEQ multiplex PCR; TCRdb holds only in-frame clones, not every one. The sample has about 25,000 clones; roughly 85% are singletons. The sample in question was unsorted PBMCs, obtained 1.2 years after starting antiretroviral therapy. These receptors originate from a woman aged 40 to 50 with HIV.

This chain links TRBV11-3 with TRBJ2-1, with D possibly being TRBD2 (6 bases). Trimming cost V 8 bases and J 6 bases, with 8 bases left between them. The CDR3 consists of 11 residues. Per germline, CDR1 SGHNT and CDR2 YENEEA. The CDR3 is CASLGGNEQFF. For the CDR3, the DNA is TGTGCCAGCCTGGGGGGCAATGAGCAGTTCTTC.

The chain uses TRBV10-3 and TRBJ1-5; D is ambiguous. Germline V gene data show CDR1 as ENHRY and CDR2 as SYGVKD. The CDR3 consists of 15 residues. V shed 3 bases and J shed 0 bases, with 9 bases lying between them. The CDR3 here is CAISDRNYSNQPQHF. In nucleotides, the CDR3 is TGTGCCATCAGTGATCGCAACTATAGCAATCAGCCCCAGCATTTT.

The sample holds one count of this clone. The chain employs TRBV5-4 and TRBJ1-1; D might be TRBD1 (6 bases). The length of the CDR3 is 16 residues. Looked up from germline, CDR1 is SGHNT and CDR2 is YYREEE (reference sequence). The ends were cut back, 4 bases at V and 0 bases at J, with 16 bases in the middle. CDR3 residues: CASSPPGASMNTEAFF. Here the CDR3 DNA reads TGTGCCAGCAGCCCCCCAGGGGCAAGCATGAACACTGAAGCTTTCTTT.

The chain combines TRBV7-8 with TRBJ2-3; D may correspond to TRBD1 or TRBD2 (6 bases each). V lost 4 bases, J lost 2 bases, and 19 bases lay in between. The CDR3 contains 17 residues. The germline gives CDR1 SGHVS, CDR2 FQNEAQ. The CDR3 protein is CASSSGVGRGNTDTQYF. CDR3 DNA: TGTGCCAGCAGCTCAGGGGTAGGGCGGGGCAACACAGATACGCAGTATTTT.

The genes are TRBV5-4 and TRBJ2-1; no clear D gene. Germline CDR1 reads SGHNT; CDR2 reads YYREEE (reference sequence). CDR3 length: 12 residues. The V gene lost 1 base and the J gene lost 9 bases, with 8 bases spanning the gap. DNA for the CDR3: TGTGCCAGCAGCTTGATCGCGGCTGAGCAGTTCTTC. Translated, it gives CASSLIAAEQFF.

This chain joins TRBV9 and TRBJ2-3, with TRBD2 matching over 8 bases. The V gene's germline CDR1 is SGDLS and CDR2 YYNGEE. This CDR3 spans 18 amino acids. V shed 0 bases, J shed 5 bases, and the junction held 14 bases outside the gene matches. The CDR3 DNA reads TGTGCCAGCAGCGTAGAGGCCCCGGCGGGAGGACGGGAAGATACGCAGTATTTT. It yields the protein CASSVEAPAGGREDTQYF.

J is TRBJ1-4 and V is TRBV18, with a tentative D call TRBD1 (5 bases). CDR3 length equals 14 residues. Germline V gene data show CDR1 as KGHSH and CDR2 as LQKENI. Trimming left V 3 bases short and J 5 bases short, with 10 bases between. CDR3: CASSPGLQNEKLFF. CDR3 sequence (DNA): TGTGCCAGCTCACCGGGACTCCAGAATGAAAAACTGTTTTTT.

This clone showed up just a few times. The V gene is TRBV19, the J gene TRBJ1-1; D is unclear. The length of the CDR3 is 12 residues. CDR1 and CDR2 (germline): LNHDA, SQIVND (reference sequence). V lost 6 bases and J lost 0, with 5 bases in between. The CDR3 region has the DNA TGTGCCAGTAGCAATATGAACACTGAAGCTTTCTTT. It is translated as CASSNMNTEAFF. Combining the CDR3 with reference TRBV19 and TRBJ1-1 gives the whole variable domain DGGITQSPKYLFRKEGQNVTLSCEQNLNHDAMYWYRQDPGQGLRLIYYSQIVNDFQKGDIAEGYSVSREKKESFPLTVTSAQKNPTAFYLCASSNMNTEAFFGQGTRLTVV.

This clone was seen a single time. The chain joins TRBV6-1 to TRBJ1-5; maybe TRBD1 (6 bases). Trimming took off 8 bases at V and 6 bases at J, with 8 bases between the two ends. The germline V gene encodes CDR1 MNHNS and CDR2 SASEGT. CDR3 length: 11 residues. The CDR3 DNA sequence: TGTGCCAGCGCAGGGGCTCAGCCCCAGCATTTT. Translated, it gives CASAGAQPQHF.

This clone was counted a single time. Here the CDR3 DNA reads TGTGCCAGCAGCACTCGGACGAGGGGGTATGAAAAACTGTTTTTT. Its protein is CASSTRTRGYEKLFF. The chain carries TRBV14 and TRBJ1-4; D possibly corresponds to TRBD1 (6 bases). Between the trimmed V and J ends, which lost 5 bases and 6 bases, there was a span of 16 bases. The CDR3 has 15 amino acids. Germline loops: CDR1 SGHDN, CDR2 FVKESK.

The gene calls are TRBV6-6 and TRBJ1-1; D gene unclear. Trimming stripped 6 bases from V and 3 bases from J, with 11 bases between. There are 13 residues in the CDR3. Germline loops: CDR1 MNHNY, CDR2 SVGAGI (reference sequence). This CDR3 is CASSPQLDTEAFF. CDR3 DNA: TGTGCCAGCAGCCCCCAACTCGACACTGAAGCTTTCTTT.

The chain joins TRBV18 to TRBJ1-3; no reliable D call. The CDR3 covers 19 residues. Germline CDR1 is KGHSH and CDR2 is LQKENI. Trimming removed 3 bases at V and 0 bases at J, with 21 bases between. DNA of the CDR3: TGTGCCAGCTCACCCTACCCCGCCGGAGAAGGGCCCTCTGGAAACACCATATATTTT. Its translation is CASSPYPAGEGPSGNTIYF.

The genes are TRBV6-1 and TRBJ1-2; tentatively, D is TRBD1 (5 bases). This CDR3 contains 17 residues. CDR1 is MNHNS, CDR2 SASEGT, per germline. The V end lost 2 bases, the J end lost 4 bases, and 20 bases lay between the germline ends. CDR3 nucleotides: TGTGCCAGCAGTGAAATGTGGGGGGAGGGGCCCCTCTATGGCTACACCTTC. It specifies CASSEMWGEGPLYGYTF.

The chain couples TRBV30 to TRBJ1-4; D remains unclear. The CDR3 has 14 amino acids. Germline CDR1 is GTSNPN and CDR2 is SVGIG (reference sequence). V lost 2 bases and J 0 bases, leaving 7 bases between the germline ends. The CDR3 sequence is CAWSPYTTNEKLFF. CDR3 sequence (DNA): TGTGCCTGGAGTCCCTATACAACTAATGAAAAACTGTTTTTT.

The J gene is TRBJ2-3, the V gene TRBV10-2; 7 nucleotides align to TRBD2. Germline V gene data show CDR1 as WSHSY and CDR2 as SAAADI. With 0 bases clipped from V and 6 bases from J, the junction kept 12 bases outside the gene matches. The CDR3 runs to 17 residues. The CDR3 protein is CASSESDPSWEGDTQYF. The DNA of the CDR3 is TGCGCCAGCAGTGAGTCGGATCCAAGCTGGGAGGGCGATACGCAGTATTTT.